The 8 T cell receptor beta chains listed next were all sequenced from one sample in a study of T cell responses to AZD1222 COVID-19 vaccine. Sequencing was performed with immunoSEQ multiplex PCR; in TCRdb, only in-frame clones are kept and a portion is missing. The sample has roughly 150,000 clones, approximately 88% seen once. Sequences were derived from peripheral blood, sampled on day 0 of AZD1222 vaccination. These receptors all stem from an adult in good health.

The rearrangement joins TRBV7-9 to TRBJ1-4; tentative D call: TRBD1 (5 bases). V dropped 2 bases and J dropped 8 bases, with 15 bases sitting between them. The CDR3 is 15 residues long. Germline CDR1 reads SEHNR; CDR2 reads FQNEAQ (reference sequence). Written as DNA, the CDR3 is TGTGCCAGCAGCTTAATTGGGGGGGTCGAGGAAAAACTGTTTTTT. This gives the protein CASSLIGGVEEKLFF.

V and J are TRBV5-1 and TRBJ1-4; the match to TRBD1 covers 8 bases. CDR3 length: 17 residues. Germline V gives CDR1 SGHRS, CDR2 YFSETQ. After removal of 3 bases from V and 4 bases from J, the junction contained 11 bases not matched to a gene. The CDR3, as DNA: TGCGCCAGCAGCTCAGGAACGGACAGGGTTAGTAATGAAAAACTGTTTTTT. Its translation is CASSSGTDRVSNEKLFF.

In this sample, this clone turned up many times. The V and J genes are TRBV6-4 and TRBJ1-6; the D is unclear. This CDR3 contains 14 residues. Germline CDR1 is MRHNA and CDR2 is SNTAGT. V lost 5 bases to trimming and J lost 8 bases, with 13 bases between them. CDR3 sequence reads: CASSSSGGDSPLHF. The CDR3 coding sequence is TGTGCCAGCAGTAGCAGTGGTGGTGATTCACCCCTCCACTTT.

The rearrangement joins TRBV28 to TRBJ1-1; D unresolved. V was shortened by 6 bases and J by 0 bases, with 8 bases between the two germline ends. CDR1 MDHEN and CDR2 SYDVKM come from the germline V gene. This CDR3 comprises 13 residues. The CDR3 loop is CASSSTLNTEAFF. CDR3 nucleotides: TGTGCCAGCAGCTCGACATTGAACACTGAAGCTTTCTTT.

The V gene is TRBV19, the J gene TRBJ2-6; tentative D call: TRBD1 (5 bases). Trimming removed 5 bases from V and 2 bases from J, with 22 bases in between. The CDR3 totals 19 residues. Germline CDR1 LNHDA, CDR2 SQIVND (reference sequence). The CDR3 sequence is CASSPGARATLTGANVLTF. CDR3 nucleotide sequence: TGTGCCAGTAGTCCCGGTGCCAGGGCCACACTTACTGGGGCCAACGTCCTGACTTTC.

This chain joins TRBV5-1 and TRBJ2-1; D may be TRBD2 (7 bases). Germline V gene sequence: CDR1 SGHRS, CDR2 YFSETQ. The CDR3 covers 16 residues. V was shortened by 4 bases and J by 6 bases, with 20 bases between the two germline ends. CDR3 in DNA: TGCGCCAGCAGCCGCAGGAAAGGGGGGGCGATCAATGAGCAGTTCTTC. It is translated as CASSRRKGGAINEQFF.

This chain connects TRBV30 to TRBJ1-1; D ambiguous. The CDR3 contains 12 residues. Germline CDR1 GTSNPN, CDR2 SVGIG (reference sequence). V was clipped by 4 bases and J by 5 bases, with 11 bases between them. For the CDR3, the DNA is TGTGCCTGGAACCAGAGAGGGACTGAAGCTTTCTTT. Amino acids: CAWNQRGTEAFF.

As DNA, the CDR3 is TGTGCCAGTAGTAACGAGAGGACCCAACAGCCCCAGCATTTT. Residues: CASSNERTQQPQHF. This sequence joins TRBV19 and TRBJ1-5; D unclear. CDR1 and CDR2 (germline): LNHDA, SQIVND (reference sequence). CDR3 length equals 14 residues. The V and J ends lost 4 bases and 7 bases respectively, with 14 bases between them.